These 23 T cell receptor beta chains were sequenced from one sample in a study of T cell repertoires in cytomegalovirus infection. TCRdb fed the reads into MiXCR, producing one record per CDR3 protein. In the table there are 370,000 or so distinct CDR3 sequences, roughly a third of which are singletons. Their specific antigens are unknown. The specimen comprised cultured PBMCs, sampled from culture after CMV antigen stimulation. The source is a human donor in good health (CMV status not recorded). Some clones in this sample may be carry-over from other donors' samples.

This clonotype was counted only a few times. This rearrangement joins TRBV5-5 to TRBJ2-3; the D call may be TRBD1 or TRBD2 (5 bases each). The germline CDR1 and CDR2 sequences are SGHKS and YYEKEE (reference sequence). V lost 0 bases, J lost 6 bases, and 17 bases lay in between. The CDR3 totals 16 residues. The CDR3 protein is CASSLADRGAQDTQYF. CDR3 in DNA: TGTGCCAGCAGCTTGGCCGATAGGGGAGCACAGGATACGCAGTATTTT.

This clonotype was seen repeatedly, ten times or more. The rearrangement joins TRBV7-8 to TRBJ1-1; D is undetermined. Trimming pared 5 bases from V and 1 base from J, leaving 17 bases between. The CDR3 has 16 amino acids. Germline-derived CDR1 and CDR2 are SGHVS and FQNEAQ. CDR3 in DNA: TGTGCCAGCAGCCGTTGGATTAAGGCAGAGAACACTGAAGCTTTCTTT. Translated, it gives CASSRWIKAENTEAFF.

A few counts support this clonotype. V usage is TRBV7-2 and J usage is TRBJ2-3, with 10 positions matching TRBD2. The CDR3 is made up of 15 amino acids. Germline-derived CDR1 and CDR2 are SGHTA and FQGNSA. Unmatched junction bases numbered 6, after V lost 5 bases and J lost 4 bases. CDR3 protein: CASSESGRGADTQYF. CDR3 nucleotides: TGTGCCAGCAGCGAGAGCGGGAGGGGGGCAGATACGCAGTATTTT. The whole variable domain, filled in from reference TRBV7-2 and TRBJ2-3, reads GAGVSQSPSNKVTEKGKDVELRCDPISGHTALYWYRQSLGQGLEFLIYFQGNSAPDKSGLPSDRFSAERTGGSVSTLTIQRTQQEDSAVYLCASSESGRGADTQYFGPGTRLTVL.

The CDR3 DNA follows: TGTGCCAGCAGCTCGTATACATTTGGTCAAGAGACCCAGTACTTC. Translation: CASSSYTFGQETQYF. The gene calls are TRBV7-2 and TRBJ2-5; D call uncertain. CDR1 is SGHTA, CDR2 FQGNSA, per germline. This CDR3 comprises 15 residues. V was clipped by 4 bases and J by 2 bases, with 14 bases between them.

This clonotype appeared a few times. The chain links TRBV7-2 to TRBJ2-7, with TRBD1 matching 7 bases. With V trimmed by 5 bases and J by 5 bases, 6 bases remained unmatched. There are 13 residues in the CDR3. CDR1 and CDR2 (germline): SGHTA, FQGNSA. CDR3 in DNA: TGTGCCAGCAGCCTTGACAGGGTGGACGAGCAGTACGTC. It encodes CASSLDRVDEQYV.

The V call is TRBV7-2, the J call TRBJ2-5; 8 bases align to TRBD2. This CDR3 has 14 amino acids. Germline lookup yields CDR1 SGHTA and CDR2 FQGNSA. V lost 3 bases and J lost 5; bases outside the gene matches: 5. For the CDR3, the DNA is TGTGCCAGCAGCTTTCAAGCGGGAGCTGAGACCCAGTACTTC. Protein product: CASSFQAGAETQYF.

The CDR3 loop is CASSPLGQGREQYF. Written as DNA, the CDR3 is TGTGCCAGCAGCCCCCTAGGACAGGGGAGGGAGCAGTACTTC. The rearrangement joins TRBV28 to TRBJ2-7; TRBD1 agrees at 9 bases. This CDR3 spans 14 amino acids. V dropped 6 bases and J dropped 7; count of bases not matched to a gene: 10. From germline, CDR1 is MDHEN and CDR2 SYDVKM.

V usage is TRBV19 and J usage is TRBJ2-5, with 9 positions matching TRBD1. This CDR3 is 15 amino acids long. Trimming cost V 7 bases and J 1 base; bases outside gene matches: 7. CDR1 is LNHDA and CDR2 is SQIVND in the germline V gene (reference sequence). CDR3 sequence: CASNPGQGPQETQYF. The CDR3 nucleotides read TGTGCCAGTAACCCGGGACAGGGACCCCAAGAGACCCAGTACTTC. The whole variable domain, remainder taken from reference TRBV19 and TRBJ2-5, is DGGITQSPKYLFRKEGQNVTLSCEQNLNHDAMYWYRQDPGQGLRLIYYSQIVNDFQKGDIAEGYSVSREKKESFPLTVTSAQKNPTAFYLCASNPGQGPQETQYFGPGTRLLVL.

This chain joins TRBV19 and TRBJ2-2; no clear D gene. Trimming removed 5 bases at V and 7 bases at J, with 14 bases between. Looked up from germline, CDR1 is LNHDA and CDR2 is SQIVND (reference sequence). The length of the CDR3 is 14 residues. The CDR3 region is CASSQTDADGELFF. The CDR3 DNA follows: TGTGCCAGTAGTCAAACGGACGCCGACGGGGAGCTGTTTTTT.

CDR3 amino acids: CASSSYRGPDTQYF. The CDR3 DNA follows: TGTGCCAGCAGCTCTTACAGGGGCCCAGATACGCAGTATTTT. J is TRBJ2-3 and V is TRBV7-2; TRBD1 agrees at 7 bases. V lost 4 bases, J lost 4 bases, and 5 bases stayed unmatched. Germline V lookup: CDR1 SGHTA, CDR2 FQGNSA. This CDR3 region has 14 residues.

This chain links TRBV19 with TRBJ2-1; D might be TRBD2 (6 bases). The CDR3 length is 16 residues. CDR1 and CDR2 from the germline V gene are LNHDA and SQIVND (reference sequence). The ends were cut back, 2 bases at V and 7 bases at J, with 18 bases in the middle. CDR3: CASSITGGGIRNEQFF. CDR3 in DNA: TGTGCCAGTAGTATAACGGGCGGCGGGATAAGGAATGAGCAGTTCTTC.

This chain's CDR3 is CAISEWGLAGAYNEQFF. DNA of the CDR3: TGTGCCATCAGTGAGTGGGGACTAGCGGGGGCCTACAATGAGCAGTTCTTC. The chain is built from TRBV10-3 and TRBJ2-1; 14 bases agree with TRBD2. The germline V gene encodes CDR1 ENHRY and CDR2 SYGVKD. J lost 2 bases, V lost 1 base, and 1 base had no gene match. This CDR3 has 17 residues.

The J gene is TRBJ2-3, the V gene TRBV27, with 8 nucleotides matching TRBD2. Per the germline V gene, CDR1 is MNHEY and CDR2 is SMNVEV (reference sequence). This CDR3 spans 16 amino acids. V lost 4 bases, J lost 0 bases, and 6 bases stayed unmatched. DNA of the CDR3: TGTGCCAGCAGTTCTCAGCGGGAGTTAAGCACAGATACGCAGTATTTT. Amino acid sequence: CASSSQRELSTDTQYF.

The chain joins TRBV6-6 to TRBJ1-6; D gene uncertain. V was cut by 8 bases and J by 7 bases, with 15 bases left in between. Germline CDR1 MNHNY, CDR2 SVGAGI (reference sequence). The CDR3 sequence is 14 residues long. The CDR3 region is CASGWVLGNSPLHF. DNA of the CDR3: TGTGCCAGCGGGTGGGTGTTAGGAAATTCACCCCTCCACTTT.

This chain uses TRBV7-2 with TRBJ1-3; no clear D gene. The CDR3 has 14 amino acids. Germline assignment: CDR1 SGHTA and CDR2 FQGNSA. V lost 3 bases to trimming and J lost 2 bases, with 8 bases between them. The DNA of the CDR3 is TGTGCCAGCAGCTTTGAGTGGCCTGGAAACACCATATATTTT. Amino acid sequence: CASSFEWPGNTIYF.

This clonotype was observed a handful of times. The chain is built from TRBV7-9 and TRBJ2-6; weak D call: TRBD1 (5 bases). This CDR3 has 16 residues. The germline V gene encodes CDR1 SEHNR and CDR2 FQNEAQ (reference sequence). Between the trimmed V and J ends, which lost 5 bases and 0 bases, there was a span of 11 bases. Here the CDR3 reads CASSPRRASGANVLTF. CDR3 nucleotide sequence: TGTGCCAGCAGCCCACGCAGGGCCTCTGGGGCCAACGTCCTGACTTTC. The full variable domain, its missing parts supplied by reference TRBV7-9 and TRBJ2-6, is DTGVSQNPRHKITKRGQNVTFRCDPISEHNRLYWYRQTLGQGPEFLTYFQNEAQLEKSRLLSDRFSAERPKGSFSTLEIQRTEQGDSAMYLCASSPRRASGANVLTFGAGSRLTVL.

This chain uses TRBV20-1 with TRBJ2-5, with D perhaps matching TRBD2 (5 bases). Looked up from germline, CDR1 is DFQATT and CDR2 is SNEGSKA (reference sequence). Trimming shortened V by 0 bases and J by 1 base, and 18 bases separated the two germline ends. The CDR3 is 17 amino acids. The CDR3 spells CSARDGRHKTPQETQYF. The CDR3 nucleotides are TGCAGTGCTAGAGATGGGAGACACAAGACACCCCAAGAGACCCAGTACTTC.

This chain joins TRBV6-6 and TRBJ2-5, with TRBD2 matching 9 bases. The CDR3 length is 15 residues. V was pared by 2 bases and J by 5 bases, with 6 bases of the junction left unmatched. The germline CDR1 and CDR2 sequences are MNHNY and SVGAGI (reference sequence). The CDR3: CASSYGREGGETQYF. In DNA form, the CDR3 reads TGTGCCAGCAGTTACGGGCGGGAGGGCGGGGAGACCCAGTACTTC.

This clonotype was observed once. The V call is TRBV20-1, the J call TRBJ2-3; 7 nucleotides match TRBD2. Germline V gives CDR1 DFQATT, CDR2 SNEGSKA (reference sequence). After removal of 6 bases from V and 4 bases from J, the junction contained 7 bases not matched to a gene. The CDR3 is made up of 13 amino acids. DNA of the CDR3: TGCAGTGCCACTAGCGATTGGGCAGATACGCAGTATTTT. Translated, it gives CSATSDWADTQYF.

This rearrangement joins TRBV20-1 to TRBJ1-5; TRBD1 matches 7 bases. Germline V gene sequence: CDR1 DFQATT, CDR2 SNEGSKA (reference sequence). CDR3 length equals 18 residues. J lost 4 bases, V lost 0 bases, and 15 bases had no gene match. The CDR3 DNA is TGCAGTGCTAGAGAGGCCCACAGGGGCCGGTATCCAAATCAGCCCCAGCATTTT. Translated: CSAREAHRGRYPNQPQHF.

This clonotype showed up many times. The chain recombines TRBV7-2 with TRBJ2-3; no clear D. The CDR3 totals 13 residues. V was shortened by 5 bases and J by 6 bases, with 12 bases between the two germline ends. Germline V gives CDR1 SGHTA, CDR2 FQGNSA. CDR3 nucleotide sequence: TGTGCCAGCAGCCTTCGAGGTCCCGATACGCAGTATTTT. Its translation: CASSLRGPDTQYF.

The V gene is TRBV28, the J gene TRBJ2-5; 8 bases align to TRBD2. The germline gives CDR1 MDHEN, CDR2 SYDVKM. Trimming at V came to 4 bases and at J to 1 base, leaving 5 bases not matched to a gene. The length of the CDR3 is 15 residues. CDR3 sequence (DNA): TGTGCCAGCAGTTCTAGCGGGCGAGGCCAAGAGACCCAGTACTTC. Translating it yields CASSSSGRGQETQYF.

V and J are TRBV14 and TRBJ2-5; 9 bases align to TRBD1. This CDR3 has 14 residues. The J segment lost 4 bases and the V segment lost 7 bases, leaving 7 bases of the junction unmatched. The germline CDR1 and CDR2 sequences are SGHDN and FVKESK. CDR3 coding DNA: TGTGCCAGCAAACAGGGGGCTGGGGTAGAGACCCAGTACTTC. Amino acids: CASKQGAGVETQYF.